This entry concerns a single T cell receptor (beta chain). Its antigen is still unknown. This CDR3 region has 11 residues. Germline V gene lookup returns CDR1 MRHNA and CDR2 SNTAGT. V shed 6 bases and J shed 8 bases, with 9 bases lying between them. The data were taken from a study of T cells and Merkel cell carcinoma outcomes. Study conclusions and caveats: Reportedly, T-cell repertoire with density predicts Merkel cell carcinoma outcomes.

The protocol was immunoSEQ multiplex PCR, while the TCRdb copy is restricted to in-frame clones and leaves out a portion. The data show about 15,000 clones, about 87% seen once. This TCR derives from a human donor with Merkel cell carcinoma. The rearrangement joins TRBV6-4 to TRBJ2-3; D possibly corresponds to TRBD2 (5 bases). The sequencing input was tumor tissue from Merkel cell carcinoma. In nucleotides, the CDR3 is TGTGCCAGCAGCCTAGCTCGTACGCAGTATTTT. This encodes CASSLARTQYF.